These 28 T cell receptor beta chains originate from one sample sequenced in a study of blood T cells in healthy people across ages. The authors ran a second PCR of 7 to 11 cycles using a sample-barcoded 5' primer and a J-beta primer mix. MiXCR was run by TCRdb on the 5' RACE reads, yielding one entry per CDR3 protein. The data show 1.5 million to 2 million distinct CDR3 sequences, 35% to 50% seen once. The sequencing input was blood. All receptors come from a human donor in good health.

This clonotype was counted a few times. The V gene is TRBV20-1, the J gene TRBJ2-3, with D hard to call. The CDR3 spans 13 residues. Per the germline V gene, CDR1 is DFQATT and CDR2 is SNEGSKA (reference sequence). The germline V and J ends were trimmed by 3 bases and 4 bases, with 11 bases remaining between them. The CDR3 DNA reads as TGCAGTGCTAGTCATAGGGTGCCAGATACGCAGTATTTT. Protein sequence: CSASHRVPDTQYF.

Only a few counts were recorded for this clonotype. The CDR3 is CAISEGGWGRTKNIQYF. The CDR3 DNA reads as TGTGCCATCAGTGAAGGGGGTTGGGGAAGGACCAAAAACATTCAGTACTTC. The chain carries TRBV10-3 and TRBJ2-4; D may be TRBD1 (6 bases). Trimming shortened V by 3 bases and J by 2 bases, and 17 bases separated the two germline ends. Germline-derived CDR1 and CDR2 are ENHRY and SYGVKD. CDR3 length equals 17 residues.

The sample holds a few counts of this clonotype. DNA of the CDR3: TGCGCCAGCAGCTTGGAGGGACAGGGGTACACTGAAGCTTTCTTT. It yields the protein CASSLEGQGYTEAFF. This chain joins TRBV5-1 and TRBJ1-1, with 10 bases that match TRBD1. This CDR3 has 15 residues. Germline values: CDR1 SGHRS, CDR2 YFSETQ. Unmatched junction bases numbered 2, after V lost 0 bases and J lost 3 bases.

This clonotype was picked up a small number of times. This chain joins TRBV7-2 and TRBJ2-7; D might be TRBD1 (6 bases). The V and J ends lost 6 bases and 5 bases respectively, with 17 bases between them. The V gene's germline CDR1 is SGHTA and CDR2 FQGNSA. The CDR3 has 14 residues. For the CDR3, the DNA is TGTGCCAGCAGGCCAACCCTACAGGGTCACGAGCAGTACTTC. Amino acid sequence: CASRPTLQGHEQYF.

In DNA, the CDR3 is TGTGCCAGCAGTTTCCGATTCCGGGACAGGGACTACGAGCAGTACTTC. Amino acid sequence: CASSFRFRDRDYEQYF. This chain connects TRBV7-6 to TRBJ2-5; 9 bases fit TRBD1. The end of the DNA is better explained by TRBJ2-7, so the J call may be wrong. There are 16 residues in the CDR3. Per the germline V gene, CDR1 is SGHVS and CDR2 is FNYEAQ.

CDR3 amino acids: CASSSSPGGTWGEQFF. As DNA, the CDR3 is TGTGCCAGCAGCTCCTCGCCGGGGGGAACGTGGGGTGAGCAGTTCTTC. The J gene is TRBJ2-1, the V gene TRBV5-5; 7 nucleotides align to TRBD2. CDR3 size: 16 residues. In germline, CDR1 is SGHKS, CDR2 YYEKEE (reference sequence). V was clipped by 3 bases and J by 9 bases; unmatched bases: 15.

The chain uses TRBV7-9 and TRBJ2-5; tentatively, D is TRBD2 (5 bases). Trimming removed 5 bases from V and 5 bases from J, with 15 bases in between. The CDR3 sequence is 14 residues long. The germline gives CDR1 SEHNR, CDR2 FQNEAQ (reference sequence). CDR3 in DNA: TGTGCCAGCAGCCCCGGGGTTTCTCCGGAGACCCAGTACTTC. Its translation is CASSPGVSPETQYF.

This clonotype was counted only a few times. The rearrangement uses TRBV20-1 and TRBJ2-4; D possibly corresponds to TRBD2 (6 bases). This CDR3 is 13 amino acids long. The V gene's germline CDR1 is DFQATT and CDR2 SNEGSKA (reference sequence). V was trimmed by 3 bases and J by 9 bases, leaving 15 bases between them. The CDR3 DNA reads TGCAGTGCTAGGGGGGGTATAGCAAGCATTCAGTACTTC. Translating it yields CSARGGIASIQYF.

The table lists this clonotype with a few counts. The chain joins TRBV7-2 to TRBJ2-7; TRBD2 might be the D (7 bases). The CDR3 totals 15 residues. The germline V gene has CDR1 SGHTA and CDR2 FQGNSA. V was cut by 6 bases and J by 6 bases, with 21 bases left in between. The CDR3 DNA reads TGTGCCAGCAGATTAAGGGGGGGACAAAGTGGCGAGCAGTACTTC. It encodes CASRLRGGQSGEQYF.

The V and J genes are TRBV6-5 and TRBJ2-7; no definite D call. This CDR3 region has 13 residues. Germline-derived CDR1 and CDR2 are MNHEY and SVGAGI. V was cut by 6 bases and J by 2 bases, with 11 bases left in between. The CDR3 DNA sequence: TGTGCCAGCAGAAGGCCACCCACCTACGAGCAGTACTTC. This translates into CASRRPPTYEQYF.

This chain links TRBV7-2 with TRBJ2-5, with D uncertain. Trimming removed 1 base at V and 11 bases at J, with 23 bases between. This CDR3 spans 16 amino acids. The germline CDR1 and CDR2 sequences are SGHTA and FQGNSA. CDR3 amino acids: CASSLEGFGLGGEQYF. Written as DNA, the CDR3 is TGTGCCAGCAGCTTAGAAGGGTTCGGTCTGGGTGGAGAGCAGTACTTC.

This clonotype was seen a handful of times. This chain links TRBV7-9 with TRBJ1-4; 8 positions agree with TRBD1. Germline loops: CDR1 SEHNR, CDR2 FQNEAQ (reference sequence). The junction had 5 bases not matched to a gene; V was cut back by 4 bases and J by 4 bases. CDR3 size: 15 residues. The CDR3 loop reads CASSSSGGSNEKLFF. CDR3 bases: TGTGCCAGCAGCTCCTCAGGGGGCAGTAATGAAAAACTGTTTTTT.

V and J are TRBV7-6 and TRBJ1-1, with no clear D. Germline lookup yields CDR1 SGHVS and CDR2 FNYEAQ. CDR3 size: 14 residues. The germline V and J ends were trimmed by 5 bases and 0 bases, with 10 bases remaining between them. The CDR3 DNA follows: TGTGCCAGCAGCATACCTGGGGTGAACACTGAAGCTTTCTTT. Amino acids: CASSIPGVNTEAFF.

This clonotype was seen a few times. The V call is TRBV5-6, the J call TRBJ2-4, with a weak D call TRBD1 (5 bases). This CDR3 is built from 13 residues. Trimming shortened V by 6 bases and J by 6 bases, and 13 bases separated the two germline ends. The germline CDR1 and CDR2 sequences are SGHDT and YYEEEE. The CDR3 region is CASTGFRGNIQYF. CDR3 bases: TGTGCCAGCACCGGGTTTAGGGGAAACATTCAGTACTTC. The full variable domain, with the rest looked up from reference TRBV5-6 and TRBJ2-4, is DAGVTQSPTHLIKTRGQQVTLRCSPKSGHDTVSWYQQALGQGPQFIFQYYEEEERQRGNFPDRFSGHQFPNYSSELNVNALLLGDSALYLCASTGFRGNIQYFGAGTRLSVL.

This sequence joins TRBV6-6 and TRBJ2-6; D remains ambiguous. Germline assignment: CDR1 MNHNY and CDR2 SVGAGI (reference sequence). The length of the CDR3 is 15 residues. The V gene lost 11 bases and the J gene lost 1 base, with 15 bases spanning the gap. CDR3 DNA sequence: TGTGCCGTTCAGGAAATACTATCTGGGGCCAACGTCCTGACTTTC. Its protein product is CAVQEILSGANVLTF.

This clonotype was counted many times. The chain couples TRBV5-1 to TRBJ1-2; D gene ambiguous. In germline, CDR1 is SGHRS, CDR2 YFSETQ. The CDR3 spans 14 residues. V dropped 4 bases and J dropped 0 bases, with 10 bases sitting between them. CDR3 loop: CASSPSGANYGYTF. The CDR3 nucleotides read TGCGCCAGCAGCCCCTCCGGGGCTAACTATGGCTACACCTTC.

As concerns this clonotype: Mismatch with germline at one junction end may stem from a read error. The CDR3 DNA reads TGTGCCAGCAGACATGACAGGGCAGTAGCCAACGTCCCGACTTTC. Translation gives CASRHDRAVANVPTF. V is TRBV6-1 and J is TRBJ2-6, with 7 bases matching TRBD1. This CDR3 has 15 amino acids. Germline lookup yields CDR1 MNHNS and CDR2 SASEGT.

This sequence joins TRBV7-9 and TRBJ2-1; TRBD2 matches at 10 bases. There are 18 residues in the CDR3. The V and J ends lost 4 bases and 4 bases, in that order; junction bases with no gene match: 13. Germline V CDR1 and CDR2: SEHNR, FQNEAQ (reference sequence). CDR3 nucleotides: TGTGCCAGCAGCTCACCGGGTACTAGCGGGGAGCTGTACAATGAGCAGTTCTTC. Protein product: CASSSPGTSGELYNEQFF.

Written as DNA, the CDR3 is TGTGCCAGCAGTGAATATTTTTATGACAGGGGCGTAGACGAGCAGTACTTC. Its protein product is CASSEYFYDRGVDEQYF. The rearrangement uses TRBV25-1 and TRBJ2-7; 8 bases align to TRBD1. With 0 bases clipped from V and 5 bases from J, the junction kept 12 bases outside the gene matches. CDR1 MGHDK and CDR2 SYGVNS come from the germline V gene. The CDR3 contains 17 residues.

CDR3 DNA sequence: TGCAGTGCTCGTGCCAGACTGACCAGGACAGGAGTCCAAGAGACCCAGTACTTC. It yields the protein CSARARLTRTGVQETQYF. This sequence joins TRBV20-1 and TRBJ2-5; 7 bases agree with TRBD1. Germline V gives CDR1 DFQATT, CDR2 SNEGSKA (reference sequence). This CDR3 is 18 amino acids long. J was trimmed by 1 base and V by 5 bases; bases with no gene match: 19.

This chain uses TRBV7-8 with TRBJ2-3, with TRBD1 matching over 7 bases. V was clipped by 1 base and J by 7 bases; unmatched bases: 14. Germline V gene data show CDR1 as SGHVS and CDR2 as FQNEAQ. CDR3 length: 17 amino acids. CDR3 protein: CASSLVGGTGELNTQYF. In DNA, the CDR3 is TGTGCCAGCAGCTTAGTTGGGGGCACAGGGGAGTTGAATACGCAGTATTTT.

J is TRBJ2-4 and V is TRBV20-1, with D uncertain. TRBJ2-7 matches the DNA end more closely, so the J call is doubtful. The length of the CDR3 is 14 residues. Germline V gives CDR1 DFQATT, CDR2 SNEGSKA (reference sequence). This chain's CDR3 is CSVPVIKATYEQYF. CDR3 in DNA: TGCAGTGTTCCGGTCATTAAAGCAACCTACGAGCAGTACTTC.

This chain uses TRBV6-5 with TRBJ1-2; 7 bases line up with TRBD1. The CDR3 contains 17 residues. Germline values: CDR1 MNHEY, CDR2 SVGAGI. V shed 2 bases, J shed 2 bases, and the junction held 11 bases outside the gene matches. In nucleotides, the CDR3 is TGTGCCAGCAGTTACGGCACAGGGGACCCCCTGAACTATGGCTACACCTTC. Translated, it gives CASSYGTGDPLNYGYTF.

The chain employs TRBV12-3 or TRBV12-4 and TRBJ2-5; D is undetermined. V was clipped by 3 bases and J by 4 bases, with 12 bases between them. This CDR3 comprises 14 residues. The CDR3 protein is CASSLVVSAETQYF. The CDR3 region has the DNA TGTGCCAGCAGTTTGGTTGTCTCGGCAGAGACCCAGTACTTC.

The chain has TRBV6-5 and TRBJ2-2; the D gene is possibly TRBD1 (6 bases). With 7 bases removed from V and 4 bases from J, the gap between germline ends came to 13 bases. The CDR3 is made up of 14 amino acids. Germline CDR1 MNHEY, CDR2 SVGAGI. The CDR3 DNA follows: TGTGCCAGCACCACAGGGCCCACCACCGGGGAGCTGTTTTTT. It translates to CASTTGPTTGELFF.

In its sample, this clonotype was seen a few times. V gene TRBV4-3 combines with J gene TRBJ2-5; the D is unclear. Germline V gives CDR1 LGHNA, CDR2 YSLEER. V lost 2 bases and J 1 base, leaving 8 bases between the germline ends. This CDR3 has 14 amino acids. The CDR3 sequence: CASSQFGVQETQYF. CDR3 nucleotides: TGCGCCAGCAGCCAATTTGGGGTCCAAGAGACCCAGTACTTC.

In its sample, this clonotype was seen a few times. The V gene is TRBV24-1, the J gene TRBJ2-1; 9 positions match TRBD2. The germline V gene encodes CDR1 KGHDR and CDR2 SFDVKD. There are 23 residues in the CDR3. V was pared by 0 bases and J by 4 bases, with 24 bases of the junction left unmatched. CDR3 residues: CATSDLKRAGGQREYKGYNEQFF. The DNA of the CDR3 is TGTGCCACCAGTGATTTGAAGCGAGCGGGGGGACAAAGGGAGTACAAAGGGTACAATGAGCAGTTCTTC.

Only a few counts were recorded for this clonotype. The chain combines TRBV6-5 with TRBJ1-5; perhaps TRBD1 as D (5 bases). The CDR3 sequence is 16 residues long. CDR1 MNHEY and CDR2 SVGAGI come from the germline V gene. The germline V and J ends were trimmed by 6 bases and 4 bases, with 19 bases remaining between them. The CDR3 DNA is TGTGCCAGCAGACCGCAACATACAGGAGAAAATCAGCCCCAGCATTTT. Its translation: CASRPQHTGENQPQHF.